This T cell receptor (beta chain) was obtained from a study of response to subunit inactivated influenza vaccine. This clonotype was detected ten times or more. TCRdb re-called the RT-PCR reads through MiXCR, storing one row per CDR3 protein. The sample consists of hundreds of thousands of distinct CDR3 sequences, roughly 12% of them appearing once. CDR1 ENHRY and CDR2 SYGVKD come from the germline V gene. The CDR3 spans 15 residues. V was clipped by 6 bases and J by 4 bases; unmatched bases: 8. The same sample was also studied in work on T cells expressing NK-cell markers. This second study notes: Production of TCR beta cDNA relied on 5'RACE template switching with UMIs. In a few donors, dominant clonotypes made up roughly 28.3-65% of CD3+CD56-NKG2C+ cells.

The J gene is TRBJ2-3, the V gene TRBV10-3; 9 positions agree with TRBD2. Sample: PBMCs from blood, taken on the day of vaccination. The sequence was obtained from a man aged 45-60 years who received an inactivated influenza vaccine. The CDR3 coding sequence is TGTGCCATCAGCTTCGTTGCTAGCGGGGCAGATACGCAGTATTTT. Encoded protein: CAISFVASGADTQYF.